These T cell receptor beta chains were read from a single sample in a study of T cells in Graves' hyperthyroidism and ophthalmopathy. MiXCR, run by TCRdb on the multiplex PCR reads, gives a single entry per CDR3 protein. The data hold hundreds of thousands of distinct CDR3 sequences, with less than 15% observed a single time. The sample comprised blood. These receptors originate from a woman aged 18-29 years with Graves' hyperthyroidism. Each CDR3 is given without its conserved first and last residue.

TRBJ2-2,TRBV6-1,ASIPTVTGELF
TRBJ2-4,TRBV3-1,ASSQAPGDIQY
TRBJ1-2,TRBV25-1,ASSGNKPEGYT
TRBJ1-1,TRBV2,ASSRIQPTEAF
TRBJ2-7,TRBV6-1,ASSSPRDRDYEQY
TRBJ2-1,TRBV7-9,ASSSTHSGRQASYNEQF
TRBJ1-2,TRBV7-2,ASSLSGPLDGYT
TRBJ2-7,TRBV29-1,SVERSYEQY
TRBJ2-7,TRBV7-8,ASSLEFARADEQY
TRBJ2-1,TRBV12-3/TRBV12-4,ASSGTLLDNEQF
TRBJ1-5,TRBV10-3,AVRRDRVGQPQH